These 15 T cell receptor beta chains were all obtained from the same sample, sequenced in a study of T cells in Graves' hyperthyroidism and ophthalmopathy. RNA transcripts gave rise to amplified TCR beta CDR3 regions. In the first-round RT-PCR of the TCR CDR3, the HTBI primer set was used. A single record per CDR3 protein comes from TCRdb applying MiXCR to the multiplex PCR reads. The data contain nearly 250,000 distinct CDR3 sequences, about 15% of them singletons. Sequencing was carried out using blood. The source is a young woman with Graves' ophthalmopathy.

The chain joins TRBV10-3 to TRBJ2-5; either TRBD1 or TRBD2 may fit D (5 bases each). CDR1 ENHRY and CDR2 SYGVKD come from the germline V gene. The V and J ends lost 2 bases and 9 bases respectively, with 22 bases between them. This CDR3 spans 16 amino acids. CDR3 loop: CAISEKRPTGARSQYF. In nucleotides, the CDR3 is TGTGCCATCAGTGAGAAACGACCCACCGGGGCCAGATCCCAGTACTTC.

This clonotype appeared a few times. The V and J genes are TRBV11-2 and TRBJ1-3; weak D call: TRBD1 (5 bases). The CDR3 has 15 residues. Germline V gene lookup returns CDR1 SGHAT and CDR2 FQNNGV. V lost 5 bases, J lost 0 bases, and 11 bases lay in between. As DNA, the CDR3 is TGTGCCAGCAGCCAGGGACTCCGCTCTGGAAACACCATATATTTT. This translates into CASSQGLRSGNTIYF. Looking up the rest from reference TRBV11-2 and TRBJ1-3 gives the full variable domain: EAGVAQSPRYKIIEKRQSVAFWCNPISGHATLYWYQQILGQGPKLLIQFQNNGVVDDSQLPKDRFSAERLKGVDSTLKIQPAKLEDSAVYLCASSQGLRSGNTIYFGEGSWLTVV.

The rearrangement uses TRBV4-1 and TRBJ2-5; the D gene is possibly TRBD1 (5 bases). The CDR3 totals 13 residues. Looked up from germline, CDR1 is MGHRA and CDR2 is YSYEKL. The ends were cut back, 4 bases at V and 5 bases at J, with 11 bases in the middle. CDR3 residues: CASSPRVSETQYF. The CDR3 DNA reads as TGCGCCAGCAGCCCCAGGGTATCGGAGACCCAGTACTTC.

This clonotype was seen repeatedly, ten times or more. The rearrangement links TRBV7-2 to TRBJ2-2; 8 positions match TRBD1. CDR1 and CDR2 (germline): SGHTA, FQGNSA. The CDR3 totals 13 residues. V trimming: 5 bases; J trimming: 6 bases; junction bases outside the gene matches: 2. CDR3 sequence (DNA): TGTGCCAGCAGCACGACAGGGGCCGGGGAGCTGTTTTTT. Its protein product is CASSTTGAGELFF.

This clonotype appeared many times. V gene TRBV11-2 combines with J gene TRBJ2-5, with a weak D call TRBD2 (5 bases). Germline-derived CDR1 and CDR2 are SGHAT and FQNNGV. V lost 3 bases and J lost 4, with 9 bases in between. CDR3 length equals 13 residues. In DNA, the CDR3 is TGTGCCAGCAGCTTTGGGAGCGTAGAGACCCAGTACTTC. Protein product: CASSFGSVETQYF. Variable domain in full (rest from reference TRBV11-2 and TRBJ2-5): EAGVAQSPRYKIIEKRQSVAFWCNPISGHATLYWYQQILGQGPKLLIQFQNNGVVDDSQLPKDRFSAERLKGVDSTLKIQPAKLEDSAVYLCASSFGSVETQYFGPGTRLLVL.

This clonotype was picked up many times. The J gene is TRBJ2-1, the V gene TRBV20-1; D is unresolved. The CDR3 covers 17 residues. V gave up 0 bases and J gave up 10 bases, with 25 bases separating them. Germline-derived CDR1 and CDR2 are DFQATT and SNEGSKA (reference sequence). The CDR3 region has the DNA TGCAGTGCTAGAGATATAAGGGCCGAATCACCCTTGCGAGAGCAGTTCTTC. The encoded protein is CSARDIRAESPLREQFF.

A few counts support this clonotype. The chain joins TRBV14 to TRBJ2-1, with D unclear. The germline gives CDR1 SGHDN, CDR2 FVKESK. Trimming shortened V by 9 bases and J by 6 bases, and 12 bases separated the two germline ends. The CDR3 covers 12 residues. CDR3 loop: CASSSWSNEQFF. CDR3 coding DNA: TGTGCCAGTTCGAGTTGGAGCAATGAGCAGTTCTTC.

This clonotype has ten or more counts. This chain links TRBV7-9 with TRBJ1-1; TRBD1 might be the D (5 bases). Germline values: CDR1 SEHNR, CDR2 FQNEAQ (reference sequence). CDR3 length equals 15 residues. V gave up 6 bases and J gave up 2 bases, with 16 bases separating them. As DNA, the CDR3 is TGTGCCAGCAGGGCCGGGTGGGACCCTAACACTGAAGCTTTCTTT. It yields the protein CASRAGWDPNTEAFF.

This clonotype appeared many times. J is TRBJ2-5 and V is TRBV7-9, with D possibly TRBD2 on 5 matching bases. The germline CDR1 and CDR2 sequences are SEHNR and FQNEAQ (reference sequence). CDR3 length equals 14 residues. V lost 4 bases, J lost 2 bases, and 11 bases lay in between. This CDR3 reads CASSYPEGQETQYF. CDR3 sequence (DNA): TGTGCCAGCAGCTACCCAGAGGGTCAAGAGACCCAGTACTTC.

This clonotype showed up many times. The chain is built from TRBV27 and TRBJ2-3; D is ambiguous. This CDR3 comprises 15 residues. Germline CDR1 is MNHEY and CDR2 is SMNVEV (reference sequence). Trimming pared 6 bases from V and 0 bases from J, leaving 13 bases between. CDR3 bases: TGTGCCAGCAGCCAAGGGTGGGGTAGCACAGATACGCAGTATTTT. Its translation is CASSQGWGSTDTQYF.

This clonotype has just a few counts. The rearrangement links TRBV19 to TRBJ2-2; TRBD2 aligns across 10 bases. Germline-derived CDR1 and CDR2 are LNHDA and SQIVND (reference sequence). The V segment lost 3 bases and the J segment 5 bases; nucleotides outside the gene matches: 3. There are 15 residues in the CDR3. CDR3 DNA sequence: TGTGCCAGTAGTATGACTAGCGGGTTGACCGGGGAGCTGTTTTTT. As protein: CASSMTSGLTGELFF.

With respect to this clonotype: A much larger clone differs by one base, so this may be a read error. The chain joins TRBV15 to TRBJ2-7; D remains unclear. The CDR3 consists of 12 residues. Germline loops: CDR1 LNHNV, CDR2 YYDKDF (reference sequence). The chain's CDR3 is CAASRDPLEQYF. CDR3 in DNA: TGTGCCGCCAGCAGAGATCCTCTCGAGCAGTACTTC.

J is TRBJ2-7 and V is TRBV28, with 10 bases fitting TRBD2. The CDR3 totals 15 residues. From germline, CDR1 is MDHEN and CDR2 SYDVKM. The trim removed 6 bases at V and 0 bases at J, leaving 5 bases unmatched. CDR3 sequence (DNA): TGTGCCAGCAGCCAAGCGGGAGGGTCCTCCTACGAGCAGTACTTC. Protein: CASSQAGGSSYEQYF.

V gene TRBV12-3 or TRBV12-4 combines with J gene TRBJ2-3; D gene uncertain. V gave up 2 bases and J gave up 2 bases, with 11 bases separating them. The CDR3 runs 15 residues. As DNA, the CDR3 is TGTGCCAGCAGTTTACGCCGGACCAACACAGATACGCAGTATTTT. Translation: CASSLRRTNTDTQYF.

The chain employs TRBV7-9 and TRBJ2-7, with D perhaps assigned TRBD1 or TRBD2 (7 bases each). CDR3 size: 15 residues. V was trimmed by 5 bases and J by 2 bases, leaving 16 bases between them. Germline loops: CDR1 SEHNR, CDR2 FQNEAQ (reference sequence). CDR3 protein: CASSPLGGTAYEQYF. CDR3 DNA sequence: TGTGCCAGCAGCCCTTTGGGAGGGACAGCCTACGAGCAGTACTTC.